This T cell receptor (beta chain) originates from a study of blood T cell repertoires in COVID-19. On the study more broadly: Sources were T cells, B-cell-depleted T cells, or PBMCs; the material itself was cDNA or gDNA.

V shed 0 bases and J shed 5 bases, with 10 bases lying between them. Germline loops: CDR1 SEHNR, CDR2 FQNEAQ (reference sequence). The CDR3 is 14 amino acids. Profiled with immunoSEQ multiplex PCR; TCRdb holds only in-frame clones, not every one. This table has 250,000 to 350,000 clones, approximately 84% appearing once. The specimen sequenced was peripheral blood. This clonotype was obtained from a person aged 65 to 85 with COVID-19, enrolled during active disease. The chain couples TRBV7-9 to TRBJ2-5; the D gene is possibly TRBD2 (5 bases). CDR3 sequence reads: CASSLANAGETQYF. The DNA for the CDR3 is TGTGCCAGCAGCTTAGCTAACGCGGGCGAGACCCAGTACTTC.